Following are 30 T cell receptor beta chains from one sample sequenced in a study of blood T cell repertoires in COVID-19. Repertoires were generated with immunoSEQ multiplex PCR, while TCRdb's copy carries only in-frame clones and drops some. The profile shows 80,000 to 100,000 clones, under 85% of them singletons. Sequenced: peripheral blood. Source of these receptors: a man aged 65 to 79 with acute or convalescent COVID-19.

The rearrangement links TRBV7-9 to TRBJ1-5; D ambiguous. V was cut by 5 bases and J by 1 base, with 12 bases left in between. The CDR3 totals 15 residues. Germline assignment: CDR1 SEHNR and CDR2 FQNEAQ (reference sequence). CDR3 bases: TGTGCCAGCAGCCTCGTTGGGCTGAGCAATCAGCCCCAGCATTTT. Translation gives CASSLVGLSNQPQHF. Filled out from reference TRBV7-9 and TRBJ1-5, the complete variable domain reads DTGVSQNPRHKITKRGQNVTFRCDPISEHNRLYWYRQTLGQGPEFLTYFQNEAQLEKSRLLSDRFSAERPKGSFSTLEIQRTEQGDSAMYLCASSLVGLSNQPQHFGDGTRLSIL.

This chain connects TRBV10-2 to TRBJ2-7; tentatively, D is TRBD1 (7 bases). Germline CDR1 and CDR2: WSHSY and SAAADI. Trimming removed 0 bases from V and 7 bases from J, with 16 bases in between. The CDR3 is made up of 15 amino acids. The CDR3 region is CASSESDRQGREQYF. The CDR3 region has the DNA TGCGCCAGCAGTGAGTCGGACAGGCAGGGGAGGGAGCAGTACTTC.

The rearrangement uses TRBV24-1 and TRBJ1-1; TRBD1 is a possible D gene (5 bases). V was shortened by 7 bases and J by 1 base, with 15 bases between the two germline ends. Germline lookup yields CDR1 KGHDR and CDR2 SFDVKD. This CDR3 comprises 15 residues. DNA for the CDR3: TGTGCCACCAGGTCGGACGGGGGACCGAACACTGAAGCTTTCTTT. It translates to CATRSDGGPNTEAFF.

This chain joins TRBV28 and TRBJ2-7, with D possibly being TRBD1 (6 bases). Trimming took 6 bases from V and 0 from J, leaving 9 bases between them. The germline V gene encodes CDR1 MDHEN and CDR2 SYDVKM. There are 13 residues in the CDR3. CDR3 nucleotides: TGTGCCAGCAGGGGACATCCCTCCTACGAGCAGTACTTC. Translated, it gives CASRGHPSYEQYF.

The V and J genes are TRBV2 and TRBJ2-7; a weak D match, TRBD2 (5 bases). Trimming removed 2 bases from V and 4 bases from J, with 6 bases in between. This CDR3 has 12 residues. Germline CDR1 and CDR2: SNHLY and FYNNEI. The CDR3 DNA reads TGTGCCAGCAGTGAAAGGAGGTACGAGCAGTACTTC. Translation: CASSERRYEQYF. The full variable domain, in which reference TRBV2 and TRBJ2-7 provide the parts outside the CDR3, is EPEVTQTPSHQVTQMGQEVILRCVPISNHLYFYWYRQILGQKVEFLVSFYNNEISEKSEIFDDQFSVERPDGSNFTLKIRSTKLEDSAMYFCASSERRYEQYFGPGTRLTVT.

The genes are TRBV5-1 and TRBJ2-1; TRBD1 agrees at 7 bases. Germline CDR1 SGHRS, CDR2 YFSETQ. After removal of 0 bases from V and 5 bases from J, the junction contained 8 bases not matched to a gene. This CDR3 contains 16 residues. The CDR3 sequence is CASSLVPGQSNNEQFF. In DNA, the CDR3 is TGCGCCAGCAGCTTGGTGCCGGGACAGAGTAACAATGAGCAGTTCTTC.

CDR3 DNA sequence: TGTGCCAGCAGCGTAGAACGGAGTGGGACAGGGGGCGAGCAGTACTTC. This gives the protein CASSVERSGTGGEQYF. This rearrangement joins TRBV9 to TRBJ2-7; TRBD1 matches 11 bases. Germline V gives CDR1 SGDLS, CDR2 YYNGEE. Losses at the gene ends were 0 bases for V and 6 bases for J; bases not matched to a gene: 8. The CDR3 covers 16 residues. Filled out from reference TRBV9 and TRBJ2-7, the complete variable domain reads DSGVTQTPKHLITATGQRVTLRCSPRSGDLSVYWYQQSLDQGLQFLIQYYNGEERAKGNILERFSAQQFPDLHSELNLSSLELGDSALYFCASSVERSGTGGEQYFGPGTRLTVT.

This chain links TRBV11-2 with TRBJ1-2; possible D gene TRBD1, 6 bases. Between the trimmed V and J ends, which lost 4 bases and 4 bases, there was a span of 13 bases. CDR1 is SGHAT, CDR2 FQNNGV, per germline. The CDR3 covers 14 residues. The CDR3 DNA is TGTGCCAGCAGCTCAGGGGACGGGGTCTATGGCTACACCTTC. Translating it yields CASSSGDGVYGYTF.

The chain employs TRBV18 and TRBJ1-1; 9 bases are shared with TRBD1. Germline trimming cut 3 bases from V and 1 base from J; bases unmatched to any gene: 3. CDR1 is KGHSH and CDR2 is LQKENI in the germline V gene. This CDR3 comprises 15 residues. CDR3 loop: CASSPRQGGNTEAFF. CDR3 in DNA: TGTGCCAGCTCACCGCGACAGGGGGGGAACACTGAAGCTTTCTTT.

The rearrangement links TRBV28 to TRBJ1-2; 9 bases match TRBD1. The CDR3 length is 16 residues. The V segment lost 5 bases and the J segment 5 bases; nucleotides outside the gene matches: 12. The germline gives CDR1 MDHEN, CDR2 SYDVKM. Here the CDR3 reads CASSATQNRGRYGYTF. The CDR3, as DNA: TGTGCCAGCAGTGCCACTCAAAACAGGGGGCGATATGGCTACACCTTC.

The rearrangement uses TRBV30 and TRBJ1-6, with 7 bases fitting TRBD1. V was clipped by 2 bases and J by 7 bases; unmatched bases: 2. CDR1 and CDR2 (germline): GTSNPN, SVGIG (reference sequence). The CDR3 contains 13 residues. CDR3 protein: CAWSIQGNSPLHF. CDR3 DNA sequence: TGTGCCTGGAGTATACAGGGGAATTCACCCCTCCACTTT.

This chain links TRBV25-1 with TRBJ1-5, with D maybe TRBD1 (5 bases). The CDR3 is 14 amino acids. Germline values: CDR1 MGHDK, CDR2 SYGVNS. Trimming pared 5 bases from V and 4 bases from J, leaving 12 bases between. As DNA, the CDR3 is TGTGCCAGCAGTAGTATGGGGGGGAATCAGCCCCAGCATTTT. This translates into CASSSMGGNQPQHF.

This clone showed up just once. The gene calls are TRBV4-1 and TRBJ2-7, with 7 bases fitting TRBD1. V trimming: 1 base; J trimming: 2 bases; junction bases outside the gene matches: 5. Looked up from germline, CDR1 is MGHRA and CDR2 is YSYEKL. The CDR3 totals 15 residues. The CDR3 sequence is CASSQGDREPYEQYF. CDR3 bases: TGCGCCAGCAGCCAAGGAGACAGGGAACCCTACGAGCAGTACTTC.

This chain joins TRBV4-2 and TRBJ2-5, with TRBD2 matching 8 bases. The CDR3 is made up of 15 amino acids. Germline V CDR1 and CDR2: LGHNA, YNFKEQ. With V trimmed by 1 base and J by 3 bases, 4 bases remained unmatched. This CDR3 is CASSQGPGGEETQYF. DNA for the CDR3: TGTGCCAGCAGCCAAGGGCCGGGAGGGGAAGAGACCCAGTACTTC.

The V and J genes are TRBV7-6 and TRBJ2-3; the match to TRBD2 covers 11 bases. This CDR3 spans 16 amino acids. The trim removed 3 bases at V and 5 bases at J, leaving 7 bases unmatched. Germline V gives CDR1 SGHVS, CDR2 FNYEAQ. The CDR3 bases are TGTGCCAGCAGCTTGGGTAGCGGGAGGGCCTTAGATACGCAGTATTTT. This sequence encodes CASSLGSGRALDTQYF. Together with reference TRBV7-6 and TRBJ2-3, the CDR3 gives the full variable domain: GAGVSQSPRYKVTKRGQDVALRCDPISGHVSLYWYRQALGQGPEFLTYFNYEAQQDKSGLPNDRFSAERPEGSISTLTIQRTEQRDSAMYRCASSLGSGRALDTQYFGPGTRLTVL.

V usage is TRBV3-1 (or the pseudogene TRBV3-2) and J usage is TRBJ2-5; a possible D gene is TRBD2 (5 bases). The V and J ends lost 3 bases and 4 bases respectively, with 12 bases between them. This CDR3 has 14 amino acids. Germline-derived CDR1 and CDR2 are LGHDT and YNNKEL (reference sequence). The CDR3 region is CASSHSGSGETQYF. The CDR3 nucleotides read TGTGCCAGCAGCCATTCGGGAAGCGGAGAGACCCAGTACTTC.

The rearrangement joins TRBV30 to TRBJ1-3, with TRBD1 matching over 8 bases. CDR3 length: 17 residues. V trimming: 0 bases; J trimming: 6 bases; junction bases outside the gene matches: 13. Germline V CDR1 and CDR2: GTSNPN, SVGIG (reference sequence). CDR3 nucleotide sequence: TGTGCCTGGAGTGTAGGGTGGACAGGGAGATGGGAAAACACCATATATTTT. Its protein is CAWSVGWTGRWENTIYF.

The chain links TRBV6-5 to TRBJ1-6; TRBD1 might be the D (5 bases). CDR1 MNHEY and CDR2 SVGAGI come from the germline V gene. The CDR3 sequence is 15 residues long. V was trimmed by 4 bases and J by 7 bases, leaving 14 bases between them. CDR3 bases: TGTGCCAGCAGTTTATCAGGGTTCACGAATTCACCCCTCCACTTT. Its translation: CASSLSGFTNSPLHF.

This clone was observed a handful of times. The chain recombines TRBV6-4 with TRBJ2-3; D is possibly TRBD2 (5 bases). V lost 0 bases and J lost 6, with 16 bases in between. Per the germline V gene, CDR1 is MRHNA and CDR2 is SNTAGT. There are 16 residues in the CDR3. The chain's CDR3 is CASSDSARENTDTQYF. In nucleotides, the CDR3 is TGTGCCAGCAGTGACTCGGCTCGGGAAAATACCGATACGCAGTATTTT.

This chain connects TRBV27 to TRBJ1-2; 9 bases line up with TRBD1. The CDR3 contains 14 residues. Germline values: CDR1 MNHEY, CDR2 SMNVEV (reference sequence). V shed 6 bases and J 6 bases; nucleotides not matched to a gene: 8. Here the CDR3 reads CASRITRDRDGYTF. The CDR3 nucleotides read TGTGCCAGCAGGATAACGCGGGACAGGGATGGCTACACCTTC.

The chain's CDR3 is CASSYEQGEYNQPQHF. DNA of the CDR3: TGTGCCAGCAGTTACGAACAAGGGGAATACAATCAGCCCCAGCATTTT. The J gene is TRBJ1-5, the V gene TRBV2; possibly TRBD1 for D (5 bases). Between the trimmed V and J ends, which lost 5 bases and 3 bases, there was a span of 17 bases. CDR3 length: 16 amino acids. The V gene's germline CDR1 is SNHLY and CDR2 FYNNEI.

The chain couples TRBV29-1 to TRBJ2-7, with D tentatively TRBD1 (6 bases). Trimming shortened V by 6 bases and J by 0 bases, and 12 bases separated the two germline ends. The V gene's germline CDR1 is SQVTM and CDR2 ANQGSEA. This CDR3 is 13 amino acids long. The CDR3 region has the DNA TGCAGCGTCAGGGGAGATTACTCCTACGAGCAGTACTTC. Translating gives CSVRGDYSYEQYF.

The chain combines TRBV4-2 with TRBJ2-2, with D uncertain. Germline V gene lookup returns CDR1 LGHNA and CDR2 YNFKEQ. The CDR3 totals 13 residues. V lost 0 bases, J lost 7 bases, and 6 bases lay in between. CDR3 region: CASSQETGGELFF. CDR3 nucleotide sequence: TGTGCCAGCAGCCAAGAAACCGGCGGGGAGCTGTTTTTT.

The rearrangement links TRBV30 to TRBJ2-1, with 12 bases fitting TRBD2. The CDR3 is 14 amino acids. The junction had 7 bases not matched to a gene; V was cut back by 5 bases and J by 8 bases. The germline V gene has CDR1 GTSNPN and CDR2 SVGIG (reference sequence). CDR3 loop: CAWDPSGRAHEQFF. The CDR3 DNA is TGTGCCTGGGATCCTAGCGGGAGGGCCCATGAGCAGTTCTTC.

The chain combines TRBV28 with TRBJ1-5; D is ambiguous. The CDR3 loop spans 12 amino acids. The germline V gene encodes CDR1 MDHEN and CDR2 SYDVKM. The V end was cut by 6 bases, the J end by 7 bases, with 10 bases between. The CDR3 sequence is CASSRPGQPQHF. CDR3 nucleotide sequence: TGTGCCAGCAGCCGACCGGGACAGCCCCAGCATTTT.

This clone was detected once. The V and J genes are TRBV28 and TRBJ1-3, with 7 positions matching TRBD1. The CDR3 contains 14 residues. Germline values: CDR1 MDHEN, CDR2 SYDVKM. The V segment lost 5 bases and the J segment 2 bases; nucleotides outside the gene matches: 3. The CDR3 nucleotides read TGTGCCAGCAGTAAAACAGGGGCTGGAAACACCATATATTTT. Translating gives CASSKTGAGNTIYF.

In DNA, the CDR3 is TGTGCCAGCAGCCAAGATGGGAGCTCCTACGAGCAGTACTTC. Encoded protein: CASSQDGSSYEQYF. The V and J genes are TRBV4-2 and TRBJ2-7; perhaps TRBD2 as D (5 bases). Deletions cut 0 bases from V and 0 bases from J, with 6 bases between. The germline V gene encodes CDR1 LGHNA and CDR2 YNFKEQ. The CDR3 runs to 14 residues.

About this clone: Its ends do not fully match the called genes, so a read error is possible. The chain employs TRBV3-1 (or the pseudogene TRBV3-2) and TRBJ2-5, with D perhaps TRBD2 (6 bases). Germline V CDR1 and CDR2: LGHDT, YNNKEL (reference sequence). This CDR3 comprises 16 residues. The CDR3 sequence is CASRQGPGLQEETQYF. CDR3 nucleotide sequence: TGTGCCAGCAGGCAAGGGCCGGGACTGCAAGAAGAGACCCAGTACTTC.

J is TRBJ2-5 and V is TRBV27; D uncertain. This CDR3 is 15 amino acids long. Trimming shortened V by 0 bases and J by 5 bases, and 13 bases separated the two germline ends. From germline, CDR1 is MNHEY and CDR2 SMNVEV (reference sequence). CDR3 in DNA: TGTGCCAGCAGTTTATCGATAACTCCGTGGGAGACCCAGTACTTC. Protein product: CASSLSITPWETQYF.

The rearrangement uses TRBV3-1 (or the pseudogene TRBV3-2) and TRBJ2-5, with D tentatively TRBD2 (5 bases). Germline V gives CDR1 LGHDT, CDR2 YNNKEL (reference sequence). This CDR3 is built from 15 residues. V dropped 4 bases and J dropped 1 base, with 13 bases sitting between them. The CDR3 reads CASSRGGGLQETQYF. Here the CDR3 DNA reads TGTGCCAGCAGCCGTGGTGGAGGCCTCCAAGAGACCCAGTACTTC.